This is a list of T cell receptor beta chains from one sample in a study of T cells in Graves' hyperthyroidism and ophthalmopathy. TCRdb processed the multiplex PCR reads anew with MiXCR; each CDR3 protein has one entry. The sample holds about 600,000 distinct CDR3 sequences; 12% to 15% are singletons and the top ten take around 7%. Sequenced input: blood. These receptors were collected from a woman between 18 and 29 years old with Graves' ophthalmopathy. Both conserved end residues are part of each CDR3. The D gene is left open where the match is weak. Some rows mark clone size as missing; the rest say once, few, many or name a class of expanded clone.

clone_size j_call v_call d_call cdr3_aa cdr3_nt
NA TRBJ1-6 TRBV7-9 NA CASSSVRELNSPLHF TGTGCCAGCAGCTCAGTCCGGGAGCTTAATTCACCCCTCCACTTT
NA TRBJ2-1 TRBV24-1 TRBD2 CATSDPTPTSARELNYNEQFF TGTGCCACCAGTGATCCCACTCCAACTAGCGCTAGGGAACTAAACTACAATGAGCAGTTCTTC
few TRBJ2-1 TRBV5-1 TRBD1 CASSTPDRGGASTYNEQFF TGCGCCAGCAGCACTCCGGACAGGGGAGGAGCGTCAACCTACAATGAGCAGTTCTTC
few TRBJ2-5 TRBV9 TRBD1 CASNARQGDSFEETQYF TGTGCCAGCAACGCGCGACAGGGGGATTCTTTCGAAGAGACCCAGTACTTC
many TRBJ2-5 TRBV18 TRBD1 CASSPDRVVETQYF TGTGCCAGCTCGCCTGACAGGGTTGTTGAGACCCAGTACTTC
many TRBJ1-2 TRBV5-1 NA CASSTNREALYGYTF TGCGCCAGCAGCACGAACAGGGAAGCCCTCTATGGCTACACCTTC
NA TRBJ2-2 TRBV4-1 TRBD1 CASSQDDRGHLTGELFF TGCGCCAGCAGCCAAGATGACAGGGGACACCTAACCGGGGAGCTGTTTTTT
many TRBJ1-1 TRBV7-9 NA CASSGKRGGNTEAFF TGTGCCAGCAGCGGAAAGAGAGGGGGAAACACTGAAGCTTTCTTT
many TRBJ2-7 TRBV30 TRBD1 CAWSVTGGYEQYF TGTGCCTGGAGTGTGACAGGGGGTTACGAGCAGTACTTC
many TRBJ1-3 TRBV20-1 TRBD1 CSARAGQGIPYSGNTIYF TGCAGTGCTAGGGCGGGACAGGGGATCCCGTACTCTGGAAACACCATATATTTT
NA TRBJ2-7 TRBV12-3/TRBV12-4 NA CASSLGGWKYEQYF TGTGCCAGCAGTTTGGGGGGTTGGAAATACGAGCAGTACTTC
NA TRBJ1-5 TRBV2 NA CASSSGTGYYEQYFGPGNQPQHF NA
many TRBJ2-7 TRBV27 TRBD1 CATTKSGTGLYEQYF TGTGCCACGACAAAGTCCGGGACAGGACTCTACGAGCAGTACTTC
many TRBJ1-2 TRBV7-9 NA CASSSFRTEGNYGYTF TGTGCCAGCAGCTCCTTCCGTACCGAGGGTAACTATGGCTACACCTTC
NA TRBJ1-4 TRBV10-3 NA CAISESGTEKLFF TGTGCCATCAGTGAGTCGGGAACCGAAAAACTGTTTTTT
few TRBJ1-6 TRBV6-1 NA CASNRFGLNSPLHF TGTGCCAGCAACCGATTCGGGCTCAATTCACCCCTCCACTTT
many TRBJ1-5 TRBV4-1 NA CASSQDPEPQGAFNQPQHF TGCGCCAGCAGCCAAGATCCAGAACCGCAGGGAGCTTTTAATCAGCCCCAGCATTTT
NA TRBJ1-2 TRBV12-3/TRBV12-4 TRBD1 CASSPGTGTVKGYTF TGTGCCAGCAGTCCCGGGACAGGGACGGTTAAGGGCTACACCTTC
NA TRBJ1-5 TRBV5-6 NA CASSAATNQPQHF TGTGCCAGCAGCGCCGCTACCAATCAGCCCCAGCATTTT
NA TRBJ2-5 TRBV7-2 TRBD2 CASSPLVAGDGETQYF TGTGCCAGCAGCCCCTTAGTAGCGGGAGACGGAGAGACCCAGTACTTC
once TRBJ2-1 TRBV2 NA CASASRDPLNGQFF TGTGCCAGCGCGAGCAGGGATCCCCTCAATGGGCAGTTCTTC
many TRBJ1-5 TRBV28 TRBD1 CASSFSGGDQPQHF TGTGCCAGCAGTTTCTCAGGGGGCGATCAGCCCCAGCATTTT
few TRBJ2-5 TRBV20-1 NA CSARETVAGKEETQYF TGCAGTGCTAGGGAAACGGTAGCAGGAAAAGAAGAGACCCAGTACTTC
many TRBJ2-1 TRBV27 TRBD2 CASSPLVGGPYNEQFF TGTGCCAGCAGTCCCCTCGTGGGAGGGCCCTACAATGAGCAGTTCTTC
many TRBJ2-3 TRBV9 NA CASSVATQDTQYF TGTGCCAGCAGCGTAGCTACGCAAGATACGCAGTATTTT
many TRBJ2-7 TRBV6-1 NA CASSPSGLVSYEQYF TGTGCCAGCAGCCCCTCGGGACTCGTTTCCTACGAGCAGTACTTC
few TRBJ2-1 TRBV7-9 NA CASSARDQTDEQFF TGTGCCAGCAGCGCGCGGGACCAAACTGATGAGCAGTTCTTC
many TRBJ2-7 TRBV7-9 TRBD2 CASSPGTSGTHEQYF TGTGCCAGCAGCCCAGGGACTAGCGGGACACACGAGCAGTACTTC
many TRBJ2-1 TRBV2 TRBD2 CASSQGGGLAGGGEQFF TGTGCCAGCTCCCAAGGCGGAGGACTAGCGGGAGGAGGTGAGCAGTTCTTC
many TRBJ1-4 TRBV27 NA CASSLDSLNEKLFF TGTGCCAGCAGTTTGGACAGCCTTAATGAAAAACTGTTTTTT
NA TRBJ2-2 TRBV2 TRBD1 CASSETGGRELFF TGTGCCAGCAGCGAGACAGGGGGTCGGGAGCTGTTTTTT
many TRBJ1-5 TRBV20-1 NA CSASPSRRMDQPQHF TGCAGTGCTTCCCCTAGTCGGCGAATGGATCAGCCCCAGCATTTT
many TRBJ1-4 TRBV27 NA CASSLRGNEVGKLFF TGTGCCAGCAGTTTAAGGGGCAATGAGGTCGGAAAACTGTTTTTT
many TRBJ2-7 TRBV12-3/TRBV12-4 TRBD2 CASSSGTSGFYEQYF TGTGCCAGCAGTTCCGGGACTAGCGGATTCTACGAGCAGTACTTC
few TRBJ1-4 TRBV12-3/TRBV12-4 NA CASMGRGSEKLFF TGTGCCAGCATGGGGAGGGGGAGTGAAAAACTGTTTTTT
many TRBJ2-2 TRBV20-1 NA CSARRRAGTGELFF TGCAGTGCGAGGCGGCGGGCGGGGACCGGGGAGCTGTTTTTT
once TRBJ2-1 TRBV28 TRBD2 CASSSQWWASGRAYNEQFF TGTGCCAGCAGTTCCCAATGGTGGGCTAGCGGGCGAGCCTACAATGAGCAGTTCTTC
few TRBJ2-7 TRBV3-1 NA CASSQGNRVNEQYF TGTGCCAGCAGCCAAGGTAATAGGGTAAACGAGCAGTACTTC
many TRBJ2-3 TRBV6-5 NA CASSYLWEDGRTDTQYF TGTGCCAGCAGTTACCTCTGGGAGGATGGACGTACAGATACGCAGTATTTT
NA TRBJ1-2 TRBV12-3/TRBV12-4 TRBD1 CASSSDRGPGYTF TGTGCCAGCAGTTCCGACAGGGGGCCCGGCTACACCTTC